The 13 T cell receptor beta chains given below trace back to one sample, sequenced in a study of cytomegalovirus exposure and HLA in healthy donors (dated by TCRdb to about 2017). The library was generated by the immunoSEQ multiplex PCR assay. The source is immuneACCESS, and TCRdb retained only in-frame sequences with V and J called. Part of the clones is not carried over; for the studies checked, unresolved V genes explain less than half of this, and the remainder is unexplained. A total of about 200,000 clones appear in this sample, approximately 82% of them only once. The leading ten clones occupy roughly 5.4% of the sample. Sample: PBMCs. All receptors come from a woman younger than 35 in good health and CMV-seronegative.

The rearrangement links TRBV5-6 to TRBJ2-3; 8 bases match TRBD2. V trimming: 4 bases; J trimming: 3 bases; junction bases outside the gene matches: 7. Germline-derived CDR1 and CDR2 are SGHDT and YYEEEE. This CDR3 has 15 residues. CDR3 region: CASSPRQRGTDTQYF. The CDR3 region has the DNA TGTGCCAGCAGCCCTCGGCAGCGGGGGACAGATACGCAGTATTTT.

The J gene is TRBJ1-2, the V gene TRBV30; no firm D call. The CDR3 is made up of 14 amino acids. Per germline, CDR1 GTSNPN and CDR2 SVGIG (reference sequence). V lost 0 bases, J lost 6 bases, and 14 bases lay in between. DNA of the CDR3: TGTGCCTGGAGTGTAAGGCAGACTTCTCATGGCTACACCTTC. Translating gives CAWSVRQTSHGYTF.

The genes are TRBV27 and TRBJ2-3; 7 bases line up with TRBD1. Germline V gene data show CDR1 as MNHEY and CDR2 as SMNVEV (reference sequence). V lost 6 bases, J lost 7 bases, and 7 bases stayed unmatched. The CDR3 covers 13 residues. DNA for the CDR3: TGTGCCAGCAGGAGGACAGGAGCCAATACGCAGTATTTT. Protein: CASRRTGANTQYF.

The gene calls are TRBV5-4 and TRBJ1-2, with D possibly being TRBD1 (5 bases). V was clipped by 4 bases and J by 0 bases, with 13 bases between them. The germline CDR1 and CDR2 sequences are SGHNT and YYREEE (reference sequence). This CDR3 is 15 amino acids long. The CDR3 DNA sequence: TGTGCCAGCAGCCCCGGCTCGGGGGCTAACTATGGCTACACCTTC. Its translation: CASSPGSGANYGYTF.

This clone was observed a handful of times. J is TRBJ1-2 and V is TRBV6-5; D not certain. This CDR3 comprises 14 residues. The V end lost 6 bases, the J end lost 0 bases, and 11 bases lay between the germline ends. Germline V gives CDR1 MNHEY, CDR2 SVGAGI. This CDR3 is CASSRTEANYGYTF. For the CDR3, the DNA is TGTGCCAGCAGCCGGACGGAAGCTAACTATGGCTACACCTTC.

This clone was seen only once. V gene TRBV10-3 combines with J gene TRBJ2-7, with D maybe TRBD1 (5 bases). Germline CDR1 reads ENHRY; CDR2 reads SYGVKD. Trimming cost V 9 bases and J 3 bases, with 15 bases left between them. The CDR3 contains 13 residues. The chain's CDR3 is CAIRDSEVYEQYF. The CDR3 DNA sequence: TGTGCCATTCGAGACAGTGAAGTCTACGAGCAGTACTTC.

V usage is TRBV5-1 and J usage is TRBJ2-7; 7 nucleotides agree with TRBD1. The CDR3 runs 15 residues. V shed 5 bases and J 3 bases; nucleotides not matched to a gene: 11. CDR1 and CDR2 (germline): SGHRS, YFSETQ. The DNA of the CDR3 is TGCGCCAGCAGTAGTCGTTTAGGACAGGTCTACGAGCAGTACTTC. As protein: CASSSRLGQVYEQYF.

This rearrangement joins TRBV7-2 to TRBJ2-5, with 16 bases identical to TRBD2. Germline V gene sequence: CDR1 SGHTA, CDR2 FQGNSA. V gave up 1 base and J gave up 5 bases; unmatched junction bases: 10. The CDR3 consists of 19 residues. In DNA form, the CDR3 reads TGTGCCAGCAGCTTAGAATCCGGGACTAGCGGGAGGGCGGAGGAGACCCAGTACTTC. It is translated as CASSLESGTSGRAEETQYF.

The chain has TRBV5-4 and TRBJ2-1; maybe TRBD2 (6 bases). The length of the CDR3 is 13 residues. The V end lost 5 bases, the J end lost 0 bases, and 6 bases lay between the germline ends. The germline CDR1 and CDR2 sequences are SGHNT and YYREEE (reference sequence). CDR3 sequence (DNA): TGTGCCAGCAGGCGGGACTCCTACAATGAGCAGTTCTTC. Translation gives CASRRDSYNEQFF. Full variable domain (missing parts from reference TRBV5-4 and TRBJ2-1): ETGVTQSPTHLIKTRGQQVTLRCSSQSGHNTVSWYQQALGQGPQFIFQYYREEENGRGNFPPRFSGLQFPNYSSELNVNALELDDSALYLCASRRDSYNEQFFGPGTRLTVL.

The rearrangement uses TRBV15 and TRBJ2-1, with a possible D match to TRBD2 (5 bases). The germline gives CDR1 LNHNV, CDR2 YYDKDF (reference sequence). This CDR3 contains 16 residues. Trimming removed 0 bases from V and 0 bases from J, with 9 bases in between. CDR3 protein: CATSRDVGSSYNEQFF. DNA of the CDR3: TGTGCCACCAGCAGAGATGTGGGGAGCTCCTACAATGAGCAGTTCTTC.

The V and J genes are TRBV4-1 and TRBJ1-6; 9 nucleotides line up with TRBD1. The V gene's germline CDR1 is MGHRA and CDR2 YSYEKL. The CDR3 extends over 17 amino acids. After removal of 3 bases from V and 6 bases from J, the junction contained 9 bases not matched to a gene. This CDR3 is CASSQVTDRGANSPLHF. CDR3 DNA: TGCGCCAGCAGCCAGGTTACGGACAGGGGCGCTAATTCACCCCTCCACTTT.

The rearrangement joins TRBV2 to TRBJ2-3; D not certain. CDR1 and CDR2 (germline): SNHLY, FYNNEI. Deletions cut 8 bases from V and 11 bases from J, with 17 bases between. The CDR3 sequence is 12 residues long. CDR3 in amino acids: CASLDTTLRQYF. The CDR3 coding sequence is TGTGCCAGCCTTGATACGACCCTGAGGCAGTATTTT.

The chain combines TRBV5-1 with TRBJ2-2, with 8 nucleotides matching TRBD1. The CDR3 contains 14 residues. Unmatched junction bases numbered 2, after V lost 2 bases and J lost 5 bases. Germline V lookup: CDR1 SGHRS, CDR2 YFSETQ. In nucleotides, the CDR3 is TGCGCCAGCAGCTTAGACAGGGGAACCGGGGAGCTGTTTTTT. Encoded protein: CASSLDRGTGELFF.